This TCR beta chain was profiled in a study of radiation and T cells in renal cell carcinoma. Stated time point: baseline pretreatment blood. The treatment here: 15 Gy SBRT to primary tumor, nephrectomy 4 weeks later. General study results and limits: Pretreatment tumor biopsies were lacking, so baseline clonotypes are unknown.

CDR1 is ENHRY and CDR2 is SYGVKD in the germline V gene. The CDR3 length is 14 residues. V shed 0 bases and J shed 4 bases, with 7 bases lying between them. The repertoire was sequenced with immunoSEQ multiplex PCR; TCRdb's copy has only in-frame clones and lacks some. The sample has some 150,000 clones, roughly 84% seen once. For this clone: What it binds is unknown.

Sequences were derived from blood, sampled from a patient whose treatment included radiotherapy and nephrectomy. This sequence joins TRBV10-3 and TRBJ1-5; D not resolved. The sequence was collected from a woman aged 45-60 years with renal cell carcinoma. In DNA, the CDR3 is TGTGCCATCAGTGAGTCGATAGGGAATCAGCCCCAGCATTTT. This gives the protein CAISESIGNQPQHF.